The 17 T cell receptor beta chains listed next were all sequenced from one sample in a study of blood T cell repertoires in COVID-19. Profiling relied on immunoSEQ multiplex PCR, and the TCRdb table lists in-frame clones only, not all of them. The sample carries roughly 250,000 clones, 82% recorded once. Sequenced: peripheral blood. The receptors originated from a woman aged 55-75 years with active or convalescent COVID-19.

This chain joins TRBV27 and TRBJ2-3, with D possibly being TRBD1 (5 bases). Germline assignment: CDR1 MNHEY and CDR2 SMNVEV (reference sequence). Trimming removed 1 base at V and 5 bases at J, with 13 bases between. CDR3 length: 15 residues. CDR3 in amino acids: CASSLWGRAVDTQYF. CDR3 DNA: TGTGCCAGCAGTTTATGGGGCAGGGCTGTAGATACGCAGTATTTT.

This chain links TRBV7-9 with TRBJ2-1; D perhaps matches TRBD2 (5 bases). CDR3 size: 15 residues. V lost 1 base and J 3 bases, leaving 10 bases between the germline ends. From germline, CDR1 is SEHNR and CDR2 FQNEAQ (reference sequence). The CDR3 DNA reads TGTGCCAGCAGCTTAGTTGAGGGCAACTACAATGAGCAGTTCTTC. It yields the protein CASSLVEGNYNEQFF.

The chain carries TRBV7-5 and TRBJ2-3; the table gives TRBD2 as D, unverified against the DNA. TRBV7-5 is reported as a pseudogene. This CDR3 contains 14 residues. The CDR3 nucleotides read TGTGCCAGAAGCTTTAGCGGGTCCCCAGATACGCAGTATTTT. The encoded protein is CARSFSGSPDTQYF.

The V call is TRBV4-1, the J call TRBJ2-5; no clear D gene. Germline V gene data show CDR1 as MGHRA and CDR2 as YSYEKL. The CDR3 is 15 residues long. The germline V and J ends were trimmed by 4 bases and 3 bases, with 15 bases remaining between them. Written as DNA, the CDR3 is TGCGCCAGCAGCCCCATTCCCATGGAGAAAGAGACCCAGTACTTC. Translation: CASSPIPMEKETQYF.

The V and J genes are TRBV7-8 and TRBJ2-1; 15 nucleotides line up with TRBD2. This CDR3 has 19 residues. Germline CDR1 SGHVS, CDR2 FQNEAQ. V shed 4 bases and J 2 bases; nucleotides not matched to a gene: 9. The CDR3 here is CASSYPGTSGGRAYNEQFF. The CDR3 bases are TGTGCCAGCAGCTATCCCGGGACTAGCGGGGGGAGGGCCTACAATGAGCAGTTCTTC. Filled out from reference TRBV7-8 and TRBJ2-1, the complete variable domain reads GAGVSQSPRYKVAKRGQDVALRCDPISGHVSLFWYQQALGQGPEFLTYFQNEAQLDKSGLPSDRFFAERPEGSVSTLKIQRTQQEDSAVYLCASSYPGTSGGRAYNEQFFGPGTRLTVL.

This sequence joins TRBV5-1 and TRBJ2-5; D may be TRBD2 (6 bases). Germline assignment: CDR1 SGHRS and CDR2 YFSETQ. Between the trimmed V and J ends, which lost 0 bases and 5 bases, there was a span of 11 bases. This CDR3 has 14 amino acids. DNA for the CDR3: TGCGCCAGCAGCTTGGGGCGGGGACTGGAGACCCAGTACTTC. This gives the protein CASSLGRGLETQYF.

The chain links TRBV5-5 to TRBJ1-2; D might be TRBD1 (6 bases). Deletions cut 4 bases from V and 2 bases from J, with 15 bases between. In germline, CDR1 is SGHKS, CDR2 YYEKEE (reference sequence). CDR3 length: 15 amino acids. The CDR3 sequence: CASSPRTVRNYGYTF. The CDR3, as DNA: TGTGCCAGCAGCCCCCGGACAGTGAGAAACTATGGCTACACCTTC.

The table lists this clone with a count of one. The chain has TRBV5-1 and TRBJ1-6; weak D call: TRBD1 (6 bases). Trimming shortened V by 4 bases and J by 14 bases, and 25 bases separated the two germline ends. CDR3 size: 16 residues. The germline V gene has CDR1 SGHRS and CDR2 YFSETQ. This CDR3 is CASSPFVGGHEETLHF. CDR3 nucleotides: TGCGCCAGCAGCCCCTTTGTAGGGGGACATGAGGAGACCCTCCACTTT.

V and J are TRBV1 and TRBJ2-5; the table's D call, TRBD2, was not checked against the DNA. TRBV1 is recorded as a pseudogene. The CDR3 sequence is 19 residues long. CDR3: CTSSQPRGLAGGRGETQYF. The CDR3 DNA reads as TGCACCAGCAGCCAACCCCGCGGACTAGCGGGGGGGCGGGGAGAGACCCAGTACTTC.

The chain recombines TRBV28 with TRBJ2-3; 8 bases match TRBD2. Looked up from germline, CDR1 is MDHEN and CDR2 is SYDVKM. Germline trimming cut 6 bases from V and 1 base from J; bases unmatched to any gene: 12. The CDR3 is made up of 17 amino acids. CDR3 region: CASSRMSLAGRTDTQYF. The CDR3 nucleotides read TGTGCCAGCAGCCGCATGTCGTTAGCGGGACGCACAGATACGCAGTATTTT.

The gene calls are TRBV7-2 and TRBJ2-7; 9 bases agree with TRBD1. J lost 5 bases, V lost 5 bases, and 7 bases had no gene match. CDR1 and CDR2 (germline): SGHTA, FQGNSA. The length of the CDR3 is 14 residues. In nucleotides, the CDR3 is TGTGCCAGCAGCACGCGGACAGGGGCGGACGAGCAGTACTTC. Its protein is CASSTRTGADEQYF.

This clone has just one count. The CDR3 loop is CATYRGPNTEAFF. The DNA for the CDR3 is TGTGCCACCTACAGGGGGCCGAACACTGAAGCTTTCTTT. The rearrangement joins TRBV6-5 to TRBJ1-1; TRBD1 matches 9 bases. The V gene end was trimmed by 10 bases and the J gene end by 1 base; junction bases not matched to a gene: 4. CDR3 length: 13 residues. Per germline, CDR1 MNHEY and CDR2 SVGAGI.

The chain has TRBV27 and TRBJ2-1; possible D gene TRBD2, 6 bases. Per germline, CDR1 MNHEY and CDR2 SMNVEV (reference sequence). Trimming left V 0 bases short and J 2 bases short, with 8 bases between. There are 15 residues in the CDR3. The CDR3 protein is CASSLSWTTYNEQFF. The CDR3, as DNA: TGTGCCAGCAGTTTATCCTGGACTACCTACAATGAGCAGTTCTTC.

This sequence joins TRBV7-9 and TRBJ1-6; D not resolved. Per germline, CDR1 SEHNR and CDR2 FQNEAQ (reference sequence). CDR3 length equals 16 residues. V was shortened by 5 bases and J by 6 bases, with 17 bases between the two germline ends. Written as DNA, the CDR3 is TGTGCCAGCAGCCCAGAAGGGAAACGGGGTAATTCACCCCTCCACTTT. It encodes CASSPEGKRGNSPLHF.

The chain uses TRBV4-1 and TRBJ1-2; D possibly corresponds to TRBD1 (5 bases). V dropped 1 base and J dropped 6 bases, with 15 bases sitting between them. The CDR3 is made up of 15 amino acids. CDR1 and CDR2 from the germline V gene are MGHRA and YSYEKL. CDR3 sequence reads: CASSQVVQGRDGYTF. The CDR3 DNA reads TGCGCCAGCAGCCAAGTCGTTCAGGGCCGGGATGGCTACACCTTC.

DNA for the CDR3: TGTGCCAGCAGCTTATGGACAGCTAAAGGGAATGAGCAGTTCTTC. It specifies CASSLWTAKGNEQFF. The chain has TRBV7-8 and TRBJ2-1; possibly TRBD1 for D (6 bases). Germline V gives CDR1 SGHVS, CDR2 FQNEAQ. The V end was cut by 2 bases, the J end by 7 bases, with 15 bases between. The CDR3 consists of 15 residues.

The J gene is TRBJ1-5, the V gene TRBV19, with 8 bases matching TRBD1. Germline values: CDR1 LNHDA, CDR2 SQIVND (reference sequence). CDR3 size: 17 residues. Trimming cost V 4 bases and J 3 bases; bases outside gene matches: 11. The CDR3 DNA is TGTGCCAGTAGTACCGGACAGGGTAAAAGATACAATCAGCCCCAGCATTTT. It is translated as CASSTGQGKRYNQPQHF.